The rows below give T cell receptor beta chains drawn from one sample of a study of early stage breast cancer tumors. Assay: immunoSEQ multiplex PCR; the TCRdb copy retains only in-frame clones and omits some. The sample has about 72,000 clones, around 85% seen once; the top ten hold roughly 3%. The specimen sequenced was blood. The receptor set was obtained from a person aged 60 to 70 with breast cancer. Both conserved end residues are part of each CDR3. The D gene is left open where the match is weak. Clone size is shown for a subset of rows, as once, few, many or a class of expanded clone.

d_gene: TRBD2; v_gene: TRBV14; abundance: few; j_gene: TRBJ2-5; CDR3nt: TGTGCCAGCAGCCCCGGGACTAGCGGGGGTGAAGAGACCCAGTACTTC; CDR3aa: CASSPGTSGGEETQYF
d_gene: -; v_gene: TRBV6-1; abundance: -; j_gene: TRBJ1-1; CDR3nt: TGTGCCAGCAGGGAAAGGAGTGAAGCTTTCTTT; CDR3aa: CASRERSEAFF
d_gene: -; v_gene: TRBV19; abundance: -; j_gene: TRBJ1-1; CDR3nt: TGTGCCAGTACCGACCGGGGTTTGAACACTGAAGCTTTCTTT; CDR3aa: CASTDRGLNTEAFF
d_gene: TRBD2; v_gene: TRBV7-3; abundance: -; j_gene: TRBJ2-5; CDR3nt: TGTGCCAGCAGCCCCGCCCCTCCGGGGGGGCAGGAGACCCAGTACTTC; CDR3aa: CASSPAPPGGQETQYF
d_gene: -; v_gene: TRBV2; abundance: -; j_gene: TRBJ1-1; CDR3nt: TGTGCCAGCGAGAGGGGGTTCGGCACTGAAGCTTTCTTT; CDR3aa: CASERGFGTEAFF
d_gene: -; v_gene: TRBV11-2; abundance: once; j_gene: TRBJ2-1; CDR3nt: TGTGCCAGCAGCCCAGGGGTGGAGCAGTTCTTC; CDR3aa: CASSPGVEQFF
d_gene: -; v_gene: TRBV5-7; abundance: -; j_gene: TRBJ2-4; CDR3nt: TGTGCCAGCAGCTTTTGGGGGGTATGGGAAAACATTCAGTACTTC; CDR3aa: CASSFWGVWENIQYF
d_gene: -; v_gene: TRBV27; abundance: -; j_gene: TRBJ2-7; CDR3nt: TGTGCCAGCAGTTTTTCTGGACTATTGACCCGCGAGCAGTACTTC; CDR3aa: CASSFSGLLTREQYF
d_gene: TRBD2; v_gene: TRBV4-2; abundance: -; j_gene: TRBJ2-3; CDR3nt: TGTGCCAGCAGCCAGGGGCTTAGCGGGAGGCCGCAGCAGTATTTT; CDR3aa: CASSQGLSGRPQQYF
d_gene: -; v_gene: TRBV9; abundance: -; j_gene: TRBJ1-1; CDR3nt: TGTGCCAGCACCCCGTCCGTGGGGCGAGGAGCTGAAGCTTTCTTT; CDR3aa: CASTPSVGRGAEAFF
d_gene: -; v_gene: TRBV28; abundance: -; j_gene: TRBJ1-5; CDR3nt: TGTGCCAGCAGTTTATTGGGAAATCAGCCCCAGCATTTT; CDR3aa: CASSLLGNQPQHF
d_gene: TRBD2; v_gene: TRBV30; abundance: -; j_gene: TRBJ2-1; CDR3nt: TGTGCCTGGAGTGAAATATCCGGGACTAGCGGGAGAAGGTCCTACAATGAGCAGTTCTTC; CDR3aa: CAWSEISGTSGRRSYNEQFF
d_gene: -; v_gene: TRBV6-6; abundance: -; j_gene: TRBJ2-3; CDR3nt: TGTGCCAGCAGTCTAAGGGCAGGGGGCACAGATACGCAGTATTTT; CDR3aa: CASSLRAGGTDTQYF
d_gene: -; v_gene: TRBV29-1; abundance: -; j_gene: TRBJ2-2; CDR3nt: TGCAGCGTTGAAGTGGGACTTCACACCGGGGAGCTGTTTTTT; CDR3aa: CSVEVGLHTGELFF
d_gene: -; v_gene: TRBV19; abundance: -; j_gene: TRBJ1-3; CDR3nt: TGTGCCAGTATGGATGGGGGTCCCGGAAACACCATATATTTT; CDR3aa: CASMDGGPGNTIYF
d_gene: -; v_gene: TRBV19; abundance: -; j_gene: TRBJ1-5; CDR3nt: TGTGCCAGTATCCTGGGGGGGGCGTCAAATCAGCCCCAGCATTTT; CDR3aa: CASILGGASNQPQHF
d_gene: -; v_gene: TRBV6-1; abundance: -; j_gene: TRBJ2-1; CDR3nt: TGTGCCAGCAGTGAGTTTTTCAGGGATAAGTTGGACAATGAGCAGTTCTTC; CDR3aa: CASSEFFRDKLDNEQFF
d_gene: -; v_gene: TRBV2; abundance: -; j_gene: TRBJ2-7; CDR3nt: TGTGCCAGCAGTGAGGGCGGGTTCTACGAGCAGTACTTC; CDR3aa: CASSEGGFYEQYF
d_gene: -; v_gene: TRBV19; abundance: few; j_gene: TRBJ1-3; CDR3nt: TGTGCCAGTACTCTGGACCGTTACTCTGGAAACACCATATATTTT; CDR3aa: CASTLDRYSGNTIYF
d_gene: -; v_gene: TRBV7-8; abundance: once; j_gene: TRBJ1-1; CDR3nt: TGTGCCAGCAGCACCCCCGGAGTGGAAGGGGTAGCTTTCTTT; CDR3aa: CASSTPGVEGVAFF
d_gene: -; v_gene: TRBV28; abundance: -; j_gene: TRBJ1-2; CDR3nt: TGTGCCAGCCATGCGGCAGGGGTGAATGGCTACACCTTC; CDR3aa: CASHAAGVNGYTF
d_gene: TRBD1; v_gene: TRBV10-2; abundance: -; j_gene: TRBJ2-2; CDR3nt: TGCGCCAGTTCAGGGGGCGCCGCCGGGGAGCTGTTTTTT; CDR3aa: CASSGGAAGELFF
d_gene: -; v_gene: TRBV28; abundance: few; j_gene: TRBJ1-2; CDR3nt: TGTGCCAGCAGTTTATTGACCCAGGGGAATGGCTACACCTTC; CDR3aa: CASSLLTQGNGYTF
d_gene: -; v_gene: TRBV6-1; abundance: -; j_gene: TRBJ2-3; CDR3nt: TGTGCCAGCTATGCTTACCCAGATACGCAGTATTTT; CDR3aa: CASYAYPDTQYF
d_gene: -; v_gene: TRBV6-5; abundance: -; j_gene: TRBJ2-7; CDR3nt: TGTGCCAGCGGAGTGTACGAGCAGTACTTC; CDR3aa: CASGVYEQYF
d_gene: -; v_gene: TRBV6-1; abundance: -; j_gene: TRBJ1-2; CDR3nt: TGTGCCAGCAGTGTGTTAGCCGGCTACACCTTC; CDR3aa: CASSVLAGYTF
d_gene: -; v_gene: TRBV6-5; abundance: few; j_gene: TRBJ1-2; CDR3nt: TGTGCCAGTTACAGGGACTATGGCTACACCTTC; CDR3aa: CASYRDYGYTF
d_gene: -; v_gene: TRBV19; abundance: -; j_gene: TRBJ2-2; CDR3nt: TGTGCCAGTAGTATAGTAAGGGGTAATACCGGGGAGCTGTTTTTT; CDR3aa: CASSIVRGNTGELFF